Listed below are T cell receptor beta chains from one sample, sequenced in a study of T cell responses to AZD1222 COVID-19 vaccine. Clones were sequenced by immunoSEQ multiplex PCR, and TCRdb holds only the in-frame ones, with some missing. The sample gives fewer than 90,000 clones, 85% to 90% of which show up once; around 5.4% is in the top ten. This material consisted of peripheral blood, taken 28 days after the second AZD1222 dose. All receptors derive from an adult who received the AZD1222 COVID-19 vaccine. CDR3s include the opening cysteine and the closing phenylalanine or tryptophan. The D gene is left open where the match is weak. Where a row states a size, it is once, few, many or the class of an expanded clone; other rows omit it.

j_call cdr3_length v_call clone_size d_call cdr3_nt cdr3_aa
TRBJ2-7 14 TRBV27 . TRBD2 TGTGCCAGCAGCTTACTAGCGGGAGTTTACGAGCAGTACTTC CASSLLAGVYEQYF
TRBJ2-3 12 TRBV28 once . TGTGCCAGCAGGGACACATTGGGTACGCAGTATTTT CASRDTLGTQYF
TRBJ2-5 14 TRBV7-2 . TRBD2 TGTGCCTCCGGGGGGACGGGGGGTAAAGAGACCCAGTACTTC CASGGTGGKETQYF
TRBJ2-5 14 TRBV10-3 few . TGTGCCATCAGTGAGTCGGGCGCCCAAGAGACCCAGTACTTC CAISESGAQETQYF
TRBJ1-1 15 TRBV14 few TRBD1 TGTGCCAGCAGCCCTTACGGGACAGGGGCCACTGAAGCTTTCTTT CASSPYGTGATEAFF
TRBJ1-1 11 TRBV6-2/TRBV6-3 . . TGTGCCAGCAGCGAGACCACTGAAGCTTTCTTT CASSETTEAFF
TRBJ2-2 13 TRBV29-1 . TRBD2 TGCAGCGGTGGACTAGCTAACACCGGGGAGCTGTTTTTT CSGGLANTGELFF
TRBJ1-2 14 TRBV6-5 . TRBD1 TGTGCCAGCAGGATACAGGGGGTGGTTTATGGCTACACCTTC CASRIQGVVYGYTF
TRBJ2-3 12 TRBV13 few . TGTGCCAGCAGCTTTCCCCCAGATACGCAGTATTTT CASSFPPDTQYF
TRBJ2-2 15 TRBV19 . . TGTGCCAGTAGTATCGAATCGAGTGGGACCGGGGAGCTGTTTTTT CASSIESSGTGELFF
TRBJ2-7 16 TRBV5-6 . TRBD2 TGTGCCAGCAGCTCCCCCTTGACTAGCGGGAGACACGAGCAGTACTTC CASSSPLTSGRHEQYF
TRBJ1-1 15 TRBV6-5 . TRBD1 TGTGCCAGCAGTTCCGCGGACAGGGGGCTCGAGAGGGCTTTCTTT CASSSADRGLERAFF
TRBJ2-3 16 TRBV10-1 few TRBD2 TGCGCCAGCAGTGATCAACTAGCGGGGGATGGAGATACGCAGTATTTT CASSDQLAGDGDTQYF
TRBJ2-2 17 TRBV7-2 few . TGTGCCAGCAGCCCAACGTGGGGGGGGCGGAACACCGGGGAGCTGTTTTTT CASSPTWGGRNTGELFF
TRBJ2-3 14 TRBV5-4 . . TGTGCCAGCAGCGTCCAGGGCGCCACAGATACGCAGTATTTT CASSVQGATDTQYF
TRBJ1-5 13 TRBV7-9 . . TGTGCCAGCAGCGGGCTGTTCGGTCAGCCCCAGCATTTT CASSGLFGQPQHF
TRBJ2-7 13 TRBV2 . . TGTGCCAGCAGATCCAGGAGGGGTTACGAGCAGTACTTC CASRSRRGYEQYF
TRBJ1-6 15 TRBV27 . TRBD1 TGTGCCAGCAGCCAACAGGGGCCCTATAATTCACCCCTCCACTTT CASSQQGPYNSPLHF
TRBJ1-2 14 TRBV19 . . TGTGCCAGTAGTATCGGGCAGCTTAACTATGGCTACACCTTC CASSIGQLNYGYTF
TRBJ1-2 13 TRBV5-4 once . TGTGCCAGCAGCTTGGCGGGGGGCTATGGCTACACCTTC CASSLAGGYGYTF
TRBJ1-2 14 TRBV18 . TRBD1 TGTGCCAGCTCGTCGGACAGGGGATACTATGGCTACACCTTC CASSSDRGYYGYTF
TRBJ1-6 15 TRBV4-2 . . TGTGCCAGCAGCACTACCCGGGGACTTAATTCACCCCTCCACTTT CASSTTRGLNSPLHF
TRBJ1-5 14 TRBV6-5 . . TGTGCCAGCACCGGGGGGCCGGGCAATCAGCCCCAGCATTTT CASTGGPGNQPQHF
TRBJ2-1 18 TRBV9 . TRBD2 TGTGCCAGCAGCGCACCGGGACTAGCGGGGAGATCCTACAATGAGCAGTTCTTC CASSAPGLAGRSYNEQFF
TRBJ2-2 16 TRBV7-2 . . TGTGCCAGCACCCAGGGTCCGGGGGGCTGGGGCGGGGAGCTGTTTTTT CASTQGPGGWGGELFF
TRBJ1-4 16 TRBV30 . . TGTGCCTGGAGTGCCCCGGGAGGGGCAACTAATGAAAAACTGTTTTTT CAWSAPGGATNEKLFF
TRBJ2-2 15 TRBV30 . TRBD1 TGTGCCTGGAGCTTAGGGACAGGGGGCGTCGGGGAGCTGTTTTTT CAWSLGTGGVGELFF
TRBJ2-3 15 TRBV18 once TRBD2 TGTGCCAGCTCACCACGGGCTAGCGGGGGAGATACGCAGTATTTT CASSPRASGGDTQYF
TRBJ2-3 15 TRBV28 . TRBD1 TGTGCCAGCAGATCGGGACAGGGGTTCTCCGGTACGCAGTATTTT CASRSGQGFSGTQYF
TRBJ2-1 15 TRBV5-1 . . TGCGCCAGCAGCCTCGATGGGGGCCCCGGGGGCGAGCAGTTCTTC CASSLDGGPGGEQFF
TRBJ2-2 16 TRBV7-9 . . TGTGCCAGCAGTCGGACCGCCGGGGGTAACACCGGGGAGCTGTTTTTT CASSRTAGGNTGELFF
TRBJ1-5 19 TRBV21-1 . . TGTGCCAGCAGCAAAGCGCAAGGGGGTAGACAGGATAGCAATCAGCCCCAGCATTTT CASSKAQGGRQDSNQPQHF
TRBJ2-1 16 TRBV7-3 . TRBD2 TGTGCCAGCAGCTTAACTAGCGGGAACCTCTACAATGAGCAGTTCTTC CASSLTSGNLYNEQFF
TRBJ1-2 14 TRBV7-2 . . TGTGCCAGCAGCTTAGGGGGCGGATCCTATGGCTACACCTTC CASSLGGGSYGYTF
TRBJ1-3 17 TRBV19 . TRBD1 TGTGCCAGTAGTCCACTTGTAGGGGGCCACTCTGGAAACACCATATATTTT CASSPLVGGHSGNTIYF
TRBJ2-1 18 TRBV19 . TRBD2 TGTGCCAGTAGTATGGGACTAGCGGGAGAAAGCTCCTACAATGAGCAGTTCTTC CASSMGLAGESSYNEQFF
TRBJ1-1 11 TRBV28 few TRBD1 TGTGCCAGCAGTACCAGGGGGGGGGCTTTCTTT CASSTRGGAFF
TRBJ2-1 13 TRBV7-3 . . TGTGCCAGCAGCTCCCGATCTAGCAATGAGCAGTTCTTC CASSSRSSNEQFF
TRBJ1-2 13 TRBV6-5 . . TGTGCCAGCAGTTACGAGGGGGGGAATGGCTACACCTTC CASSYEGGNGYTF
TRBJ2-3 13 TRBV12-3/TRBV12-4 . . TGTGCCAGCAGTTTTCTAGGCACAGATACGCAGTATTTT CASSFLGTDTQYF
TRBJ1-4 14 TRBV5-1 . . TGCGCCAGCAGCCAGACAAGACCTAATGAAAAACTGTTTTTT CASSQTRPNEKLFF
TRBJ2-1 15 TRBV6-7 . TRBD2 TGTGCCAGCAGTCTCGAGCGGGAGAGGCGAAATGAGCAGTTCTTC CASSLERERRNEQFF
TRBJ2-3 15 TRBV12-5 . . TGTGCTAGTGGTTTGGATACGGGGCTTGGAGATACGCAGTATTTT CASGLDTGLGDTQYF
TRBJ1-4 17 TRBV11-3 . . TGTGCCAGCAGCTGTCCTAGGACGGCGCGGACTAATGAAAAACTGTTTTTT CASSCPRTARTNEKLFF